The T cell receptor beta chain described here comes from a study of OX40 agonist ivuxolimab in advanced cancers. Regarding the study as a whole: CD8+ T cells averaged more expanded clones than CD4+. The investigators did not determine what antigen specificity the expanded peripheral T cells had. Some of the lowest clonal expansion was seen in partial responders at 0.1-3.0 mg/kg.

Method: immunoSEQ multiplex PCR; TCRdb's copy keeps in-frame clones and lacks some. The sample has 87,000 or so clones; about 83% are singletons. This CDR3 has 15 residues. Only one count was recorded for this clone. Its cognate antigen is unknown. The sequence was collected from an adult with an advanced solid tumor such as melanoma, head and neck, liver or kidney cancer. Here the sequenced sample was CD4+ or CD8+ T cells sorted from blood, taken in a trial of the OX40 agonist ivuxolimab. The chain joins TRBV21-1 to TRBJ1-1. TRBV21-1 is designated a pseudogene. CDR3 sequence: CASSKESGLNTEAFF. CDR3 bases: TGTGCCAGCAGCAAAGAATCGGGCCTGAACACTGAAGCTTTCTTT.